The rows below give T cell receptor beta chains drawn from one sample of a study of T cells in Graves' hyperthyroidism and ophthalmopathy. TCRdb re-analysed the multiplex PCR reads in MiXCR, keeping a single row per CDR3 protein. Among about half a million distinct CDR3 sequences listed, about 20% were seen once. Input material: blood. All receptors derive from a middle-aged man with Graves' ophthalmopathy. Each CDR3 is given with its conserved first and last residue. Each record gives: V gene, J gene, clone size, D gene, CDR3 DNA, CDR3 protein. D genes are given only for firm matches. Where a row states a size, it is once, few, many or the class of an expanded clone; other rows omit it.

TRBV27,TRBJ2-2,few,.,TGTGCCAGCAGTTTAAAAGGTCACACAGACAGATCGAACACCGGGGAGCTGTTTTTT,CASSLKGHTDRSNTGELFF
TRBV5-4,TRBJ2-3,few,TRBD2,TGTGCCAGCAGCTCACGGCGGGCTTTTGGGACTAGCGGTGGAGATACGCAGTATTTT,CASSSRRAFGTSGGDTQYF
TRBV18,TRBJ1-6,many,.,TGTGCCAGCTCACCAGGGACAATGGACTCCCTCCACTTT,CASSPGTMDSLHF
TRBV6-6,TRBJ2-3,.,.,TGTGCCAGCAGTTACTCTAGGTCCCGCACAGATACGCAGTATTTT,CASSYSRSRTDTQYF
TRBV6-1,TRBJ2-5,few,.,TGTGCCTCCTGCGGGATAGGGGGTGGATTAAGAGAGACCCAGTACTTC,CASCGIGGGLRETQYF
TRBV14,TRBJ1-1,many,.,TGTGCCAGCAGCCAAAAAGGGTTCGTAGACACTGAAGCTTTCTTT,CASSQKGFVDTEAFF
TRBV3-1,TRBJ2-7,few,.,TGTGCCAGCAGCCAACGAGGATTCGAGCAGTACTTC,CASSQRGFEQYF
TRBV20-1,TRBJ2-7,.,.,TGCAGTGCCAAAGACAGGTCGGGCGAGCAGTACTTC,CSAKDRSGEQYF
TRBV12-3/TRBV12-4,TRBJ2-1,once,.,TGTGCCAGCACTACAATGAGCAGTTGGTGGTGGTTCTTC,CASTTMSSWWWFF
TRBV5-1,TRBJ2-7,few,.,TGCGCCAGCAGCTTGGGTCCGGGGGCGGCCAACAAGCAGTACTTC,CASSLGPGAANKQYF
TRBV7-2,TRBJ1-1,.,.,TGTGCCAGCAGCTTAAAGGGAGGCTCCCACATGAACACTGAAGCTTTCTTT,CASSLKGGSHMNTEAFF
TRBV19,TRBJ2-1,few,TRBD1,TGTGCCAGTAGTATTCCTCTCGGGACAGGTTACAATGAGCAGTTCTTC,CASSIPLGTGYNEQFF
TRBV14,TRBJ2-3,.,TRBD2,TGTGCCAGCAGCCACTCGAGCGGGGCTTTAGGCACAGATACGCAGTATTTT,CASSHSSGALGTDTQYF
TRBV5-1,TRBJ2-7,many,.,TGCGCCAGCAGCAACGGACGGACTGCCGGGGAGCAGTACTTC,CASSNGRTAGEQYF
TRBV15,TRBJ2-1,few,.,TGTGCCACCAGCAGAGGTTGGAATGAGCAGTTCTTC,CATSRGWNEQFF
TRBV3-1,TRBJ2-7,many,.,TGTGCCAGCAGCCAAGATTCGCGGCCGACCTACGAGCAGTACTTC,CASSQDSRPTYEQYF
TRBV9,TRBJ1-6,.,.,TGTGCCAGCAGCGCCAGACAGCGGAATTCACCCCTCCACTTT,CASSARQRNSPLHF
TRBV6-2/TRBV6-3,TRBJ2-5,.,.,TGTGCCAGCAGTTACGGGCGGGCCTCGGAGACCCAGTACTTC,CASSYGRASETQYF
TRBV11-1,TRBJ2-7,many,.,TGTGCCAGCAGCGCCCCCCCGGGCCGGCAGACCTCCTACGAGCAGTACTTC,CASSAPPGRQTSYEQYF
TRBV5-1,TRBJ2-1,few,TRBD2,TGCGCCAGCAGCTTTGGAACAAAAGCGGGGGGGCCCAATGAGCAGTTCTTC,CASSFGTKAGGPNEQFF
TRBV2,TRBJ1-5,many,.,TGTGCCAGCAGTGGTAGCAATCAGCCCCAGCATTTT,CASSGSNQPQHF
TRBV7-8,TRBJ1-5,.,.,TGTGCCAGCAGCTTAGCTGGAGGCCGAAGCAATCAGCCCCAGCATTTT,CASSLAGGRSNQPQHF
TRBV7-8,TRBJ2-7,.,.,TGTGCCAGCAGCTTAGCGTTTAACACCGCCTACGAGCAGTACTTC,CASSLAFNTAYEQYF
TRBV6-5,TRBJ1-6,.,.,TGTGCCAGCAGTTACTCGATGCAGGGAGGATCACCCCTCCACTTT,CASSYSMQGGSPLHF
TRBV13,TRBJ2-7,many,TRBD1,TGTGCCAGCAGCATCGGGACAGGGGGCTCCGAGCAGTACTTC,CASSIGTGGSEQYF
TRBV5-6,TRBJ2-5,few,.,TGTGCCAGCAGTCGGTCGGGAGTTGAGGAGACCCAGTACTTC,CASSRSGVEETQYF
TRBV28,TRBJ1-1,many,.,TGTGCCAGCAGATCACGGGATACCGAAGCTTTCTTT,CASRSRDTEAFF
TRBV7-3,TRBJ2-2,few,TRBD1,TGTGCCAGCAGCGTTACAGGGGGTCACACCGGGGAGCTGTTTTTT,CASSVTGGHTGELFF
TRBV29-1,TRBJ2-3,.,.,TGCAGCGTTGAAACAGGGGAGGGAGATACGCAGTATTTT,CSVETGEGDTQYF
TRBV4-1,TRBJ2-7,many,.,TGCGCCAGCAGCCAAGTGGACCTGGGGTTAAGCTCCTACGAGCAGTACTTC,CASSQVDLGLSSYEQYF
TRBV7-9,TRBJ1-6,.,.,TGTGCCAGCAGCTTAGCGGCACTGAATTCACCCCTCCACTTT,CASSLAALNSPLHF
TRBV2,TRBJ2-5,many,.,TGTGCCAGCAGTGGGCAGGGAGAGACCCAGTACTTC,CASSGQGETQYF
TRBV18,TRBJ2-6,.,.,TGTGCCAGCTCACCCGCGGGGGCCGACTCTGGGGCCAACGTCCTGACTTTC,CASSPAGADSGANVLTF
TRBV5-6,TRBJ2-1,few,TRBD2,TGTGCCAGCAGCTCCCGGGTAGCGGGGGCCCGGGAGCAGTTCTTC,CASSSRVAGAREQFF
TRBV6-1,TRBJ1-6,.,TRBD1,TGTGCCAGCAGCCGTCGGACAGGGGACTCCTATAATTCACCCCTCCACTTT,CASSRRTGDSYNSPLHF
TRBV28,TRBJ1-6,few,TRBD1,TGTGCCAGCAGTACTCGGACAGGGGGCTCCTATAATTCACCCCTCCACTTT,CASSTRTGGSYNSPLHF
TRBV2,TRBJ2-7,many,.,TGTGCCAGCGGTCAACCCTCCTACGAGCAGTACTTC,CASGQPSYEQYF
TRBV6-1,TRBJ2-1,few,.,TGTGCCAGCAGTGAGTGGGACCTCAAGACCTACAATGAGCAGTTCTTC,CASSEWDLKTYNEQFF
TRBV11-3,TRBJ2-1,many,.,TGTGCCAGCAGCTTAGATAGGGGGGCCTACAATGAGCAGTTCTTC,CASSLDRGAYNEQFF
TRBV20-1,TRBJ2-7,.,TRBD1,TGCAGTGCTACGGGACAGGGATACGAGCAGTACTTC,CSATGQGYEQYF
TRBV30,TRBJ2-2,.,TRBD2,TGTGCCTGGAGTTCCGGTTGGACTAGCGGGGGTCTGAACACCGGGGAGCTGTTTTTT,CAWSSGWTSGGLNTGELFF